Each of the 28 T cell receptor beta chains below was sequenced from the same sample in a study of spatial heterogeneity in lung cancer. As for time point: sample taken at primary tumor resection. Unsorted samples of tumor, nontumor lung or frozen PBMC had their whole RNA sequenced. TCRdb used MiXCR to reprocess the 5' RACE reads, holding one entry per CDR3 protein. The table lists about 38,000 distinct CDR3 sequences, around 5.2% of them singletons. The sample here was PBMCs, taken at surgery. The receptors come from a female donor with early-stage non-small cell lung cancer.

CDR3 in amino acids: CASSGDRNRQPQHF. DNA for the CDR3: TGTGCCAGCAGCGGGGACAGGAATCGTCAGCCCCAGCATTTT. The gene calls are TRBV6-2 or TRBV6-3 and TRBJ1-5; 8 bases are shared with TRBD1. CDR3 length equals 14 residues. Germline CDR1 is MNHEY and CDR2 is SVGEGT. V gave up 6 bases and J gave up 6 bases; unmatched junction bases: 7.

This clonotype was counted at least ten times. J is TRBJ2-3 and V is TRBV6-2 or TRBV6-3; perhaps D is TRBD1 or TRBD2 (6 bases each). V was cut by 2 bases and J by 2 bases, with 14 bases left in between. Germline V gene sequence: CDR1 MNHEY, CDR2 SVGEGT. This CDR3 contains 16 residues. This chain's CDR3 is CASSYLGGRDTDTQYF. CDR3 nucleotides: TGTGCCAGCAGTTACCTGGGGGGCCGAGACACAGATACGCAGTATTTT.

In its sample, this clonotype was seen many times. CDR3 in DNA: TGCGCCAGCAGCTTGGACTCGGGGTCAGATACGCAGTATTTT. Translation: CASSLDSGSDTQYF. J is TRBJ2-3 and V is TRBV5-1; D might be TRBD2 (5 bases). V gave up 0 bases and J gave up 4 bases, with 9 bases separating them. The CDR3 runs to 14 residues. Looked up from germline, CDR1 is SGHRS and CDR2 is YFSETQ.

In its sample, this clonotype was seen many times. The chain recombines TRBV7-9 with TRBJ2-3; D gene ambiguous. The V gene's germline CDR1 is SEHNR and CDR2 FQNEAQ (reference sequence). The CDR3 length is 14 residues. V lost 1 base to trimming and J lost 0 bases, with 5 bases between them. CDR3: CASSLEASTDTQYF. The CDR3 DNA follows: TGTGCCAGCAGCTTAGAGGCTAGCACAGATACGCAGTATTTT.

This chain connects TRBV2 to TRBJ2-1; D is perhaps TRBD1 or TRBD2 (5 bases each). In germline, CDR1 is SNHLY, CDR2 FYNNEI. The CDR3 has 16 amino acids. Between the trimmed V and J ends, which lost 4 bases and 9 bases, there was a span of 22 bases. The CDR3 nucleotides read TGTGCCAGCAGTGCCCAAGGGGCAGGCCTTGGAGGTGAGCAGTTCTTC. Its protein product is CASSAQGAGLGGEQFF.

The rearrangement joins TRBV3-1 to TRBJ1-2; tentative D call: TRBD1 (5 bases). With 1 base removed from V and 4 bases from J, the gap between germline ends came to 7 bases. The CDR3 is 13 residues long. Germline V gene data show CDR1 as LGHDT and CDR2 as YNNKEL (reference sequence). The DNA for the CDR3 is TGTGCCAGCAGCCAAGTTGACAGCTATGGCTACACCTTC. As protein: CASSQVDSYGYTF.

This clonotype was seen ten or more times. V usage is TRBV2 and J usage is TRBJ1-6, with a weak D call TRBD1 (5 bases). V was cut by 7 bases and J by 8 bases, with 15 bases left in between. The germline V gene has CDR1 SNHLY and CDR2 FYNNEI. This CDR3 is built from 14 residues. The CDR3: CASNVAPGDSPLHF. CDR3 DNA: TGTGCCAGCAACGTGGCCCCGGGGGATTCACCCCTCCACTTT.

The chain employs TRBV11-2 and TRBJ2-5; unclear D gene. V was clipped by 1 base and J by 2 bases, with 2 bases between them. CDR3 size: 12 residues. From germline, CDR1 is SGHAT and CDR2 FQNNGV. CDR3 sequence: CASSLGQETQYF. The CDR3 DNA sequence: TGTGCCAGCAGCTTAGGGCAAGAGACCCAGTACTTC. The full variable domain, rest sourced from reference TRBV11-2 and TRBJ2-5, is EAGVAQSPRYKIIEKRQSVAFWCNPISGHATLYWYQQILGQGPKLLIQFQNNGVVDDSQLPKDRFSAERLKGVDSTLKIQPAKLEDSAVYLCASSLGQETQYFGPGTRLLVL.

This clonotype showed up many times. The chain uses TRBV4-1 and TRBJ2-3, with D uncertain. Trimming removed 3 bases from V and 4 bases from J, with 5 bases in between. CDR3 length: 12 residues. The V gene's germline CDR1 is MGHRA and CDR2 YSYEKL. Here the CDR3 reads CASSHIADTQYF. The CDR3, as DNA: TGCGCCAGCAGCCATATCGCAGATACGCAGTATTTT.

This chain joins TRBV19 and TRBJ1-2, with unresolved D. The CDR3 spans 14 residues. The germline V gene has CDR1 LNHDA and CDR2 SQIVND (reference sequence). The V gene lost 3 bases and the J gene lost 0 bases, with 8 bases spanning the gap. The chain's CDR3 is CASSMYQTNYGYTF. Here the CDR3 DNA reads TGTGCCAGTAGTATGTACCAGACTAACTATGGCTACACCTTC. Full variable domain (remainder filled in from reference TRBV19 and TRBJ1-2): DGGITQSPKYLFRKEGQNVTLSCEQNLNHDAMYWYRQDPGQGLRLIYYSQIVNDFQKGDIAEGYSVSREKKESFPLTVTSAQKNPTAFYLCASSMYQTNYGYTFGSGTRLTVV.

This clonotype was found many times. The chain combines TRBV27 with TRBJ2-7; D remains ambiguous. V lost 8 bases to trimming and J lost 2 bases, with 13 bases between them. Germline CDR1 MNHEY, CDR2 SMNVEV (reference sequence). This CDR3 spans 13 amino acids. Here the CDR3 reads CASLGAPAYEQYF. CDR3 in DNA: TGTGCCAGCCTCGGAGCCCCCGCCTACGAGCAGTACTTC.

This clonotype turned up a few times. The chain has TRBV7-8 and TRBJ1-1; no clear D. Looked up from germline, CDR1 is SGHVS and CDR2 is FQNEAQ. The CDR3 is 13 residues long. V was cut by 1 base and J by 8 bases, with 11 bases left in between. CDR3 DNA sequence: TGTGCCAGCAGCTTAGTGTCAGAAAAAGAAGCTTTCTTT. Its protein is CASSLVSEKEAFF.

By share of the sample, this clonotype is medium-sized. V usage is TRBV20-1 and J usage is TRBJ2-3, with 9 bases lining up with TRBD2. Germline V CDR1 and CDR2: DFQATT, SNEGSKA (reference sequence). V shed 2 bases, J shed 8 bases, and the junction held 8 bases outside the gene matches. This CDR3 region has 14 residues. CDR3 sequence: CSARWSRGGGTQYF. CDR3 bases: TGCAGTGCTAGATGGTCGCGGGGGGGAGGTACGCAGTATTTT.

In this sample, this clonotype turned up many times. The CDR3: CASSQDHGAGDGTPLHF. CDR3 DNA: TGCGCCAGCAGCCAAGATCATGGAGCGGGGGACGGGACACCCCTCCACTTT. This chain links TRBV4-1 with TRBJ1-6, with TRBD1 as a possible D gene (5 bases). In germline, CDR1 is MGHRA, CDR2 YSYEKL. The CDR3 extends over 17 amino acids. The V gene lost 0 bases and the J gene lost 11 bases, with 20 bases spanning the gap.

This clonotype was recorded many times. The genes are TRBV10-3 and TRBJ2-3; no firm D call. CDR1 is ENHRY and CDR2 is SYGVKD in the germline V gene. V lost 6 bases and J 1 base, leaving 14 bases between the germline ends. This CDR3 spans 15 amino acids. The CDR3 spells CAIRGPTLGTDTQYF. For the CDR3, the DNA is TGTGCCATCAGAGGACCCACACTTGGCACAGATACGCAGTATTTT.

There are many counts of this clonotype. V gene TRBV5-1 combines with J gene TRBJ1-2; TRBD1 aligns across 8 bases. Germline lookup yields CDR1 SGHRS and CDR2 YFSETQ. The J segment lost 3 bases and the V segment lost 4 bases, leaving 14 bases of the junction unmatched. The CDR3 length is 17 residues. CDR3 protein: CASSRITGGHEDYGYTF. The CDR3 region has the DNA TGCGCCAGCAGCCGGATAACAGGGGGTCACGAGGACTATGGCTACACCTTC. Supplemented by reference TRBV5-1 and TRBJ1-2, the full variable domain reads KAGVTQTPRYLIKTRGQQVTLSCSPISGHRSVSWYQQTPGQGLQFLFEYFSETQRNKGNFPGRFSGRQFSNSRSEMNVSTLELGDSALYLCASSRITGGHEDYGYTFGSGTRLTVV.

This clonotype came up many times. This sequence joins TRBV15 and TRBJ2-7; D call uncertain. The CDR3 consists of 14 residues. Trimming cost V 5 bases and J 4 bases, with 15 bases left between them. Germline lookup yields CDR1 LNHNV and CDR2 YYDKDF (reference sequence). CDR3 protein: CATSSLVGRYEQYF. The CDR3 DNA is TGTGCCACCAGCTCTCTAGTTGGCCGGTACGAGCAGTACTTC.

This clonotype was observed at least ten times. The V call is TRBV29-1, the J call TRBJ1-2; D unresolved. V lost 3 bases, J lost 2 bases, and 7 bases lay in between. The CDR3 is 12 residues long. Germline V lookup: CDR1 SQVTM, CDR2 ANQGSEA. The CDR3 region has the DNA TGCAGCGTTGAGCGTGGAAACTATGGCTACACCTTC. Translation gives CSVERGNYGYTF.

The V gene is TRBV28, the J gene TRBJ2-3, with 9 bases matching TRBD2. Germline trimming cut 3 bases from V and 0 bases from J; bases unmatched to any gene: 10. This CDR3 spans 18 amino acids. The germline V gene has CDR1 MDHEN and CDR2 SYDVKM. For the CDR3, the DNA is TGTGCCAGCAGTTTGGGACTACTAGCGGGCCCTAGCACAGATACGCAGTATTTT. Residues: CASSLGLLAGPSTDTQYF.

The table lists this clonotype with many counts. This rearrangement joins TRBV20-1 to TRBJ2-5; D may be TRBD2 (5 bases). CDR3 size: 14 residues. CDR1 DFQATT and CDR2 SNEGSKA come from the germline V gene (reference sequence). V was trimmed by 5 bases and J by 4 bases, leaving 17 bases between them. This CDR3 reads CSAYERISLETQYF. CDR3 in DNA: TGCAGTGCTTATGAGCGGATCTCCCTAGAGACCCAGTACTTC.

This clonotype was counted many times. CDR3 residues: CASSLDGTGPTMGPLHF. In DNA, the CDR3 is TGCGCCAGCAGCTTGGATGGGACAGGCCCGACTATGGGGCCCCTCCACTTT. This sequence joins TRBV5-1 and TRBJ1-6; 8 bases match TRBD1. The CDR3 spans 17 residues. J gave up 13 bases and V 0 bases, and 15 bases lay outside the gene matches. Germline assignment: CDR1 SGHRS and CDR2 YFSETQ. The variable domain in full, with the rest retrieved from reference TRBV5-1 and TRBJ1-6, is KAGVTQTPRYLIKTRGQQVTLSCSPISGHRSVSWYQQTPGQGLQFLFEYFSETQRNKGNFPGRFSGRQFSNSRSEMNVSTLELGDSALYLCASSLDGTGPTMGPLHFGNGTRLTVT.

The genes are TRBV7-3 and TRBJ2-3; D gene ambiguous. The CDR3 has 14 residues. Looked up from germline, CDR1 is SGHTA and CDR2 is FQGTGA. The V gene lost 6 bases and the J gene lost 0 bases, with 10 bases spanning the gap. CDR3 nucleotides: TGTGCCAGCAGTCAGGAGTCTAGCACAGATACGCAGTATTTT. This sequence encodes CASSQESSTDTQYF. Full variable domain (outside the CDR3, taken from reference TRBV7-3 and TRBJ2-3): GAGVSQTPSNKVTEKGKYVELRCDPISGHTALYWYRQSLGQGPEFLIYFQGTGAADDSGLPNDRFFAVRPEGSVSTLKIQRTERGDSAVYLCASSQESSTDTQYFGPGTRLTVL.

The table lists this clonotype with many counts. This CDR3 reads CATSDPGPGDQPQHF. CDR3 nucleotides: TGTGCCACCAGTGACCCCGGCCCCGGGGACCAGCCCCAGCATTTT. The J gene is TRBJ1-5, the V gene TRBV24-1; D is possibly TRBD1 (5 bases). The V and J ends lost 4 bases and 7 bases respectively, with 16 bases between them. The CDR3 length is 15 residues. The germline V gene has CDR1 KGHDR and CDR2 SFDVKD.

This clonotype was observed many times. The chain combines TRBV11-3 with TRBJ1-2; 8 bases line up with TRBD1. After removal of 1 base from V and 6 bases from J, the junction contained 7 bases not matched to a gene. The CDR3 is 15 residues long. CDR1 and CDR2 (germline): SGHNT, YENEEA. The CDR3 here is CASSLVARTGNGYTF. DNA of the CDR3: TGTGCCAGCAGCTTAGTAGCTCGGACAGGGAATGGCTACACCTTC.

This clonotype appeared many times. The chain recombines TRBV24-1 with TRBJ2-5, with D hard to call. With 3 bases removed from V and 0 bases from J, the gap between germline ends came to 13 bases. The germline gives CDR1 KGHDR, CDR2 SFDVKD. This CDR3 spans 16 amino acids. Here the CDR3 DNA reads TGTGCCACCAGTGATATCCCTCCACCAGACCAAGAGACCCAGTACTTC. Its translation: CATSDIPPPDQETQYF.

In its sample, this clonotype is medium-sized. The chain links TRBV12-3 or TRBV12-4 to TRBJ1-5; D unresolved. V was clipped by 0 bases and J by 6 bases, with 12 bases between them. The CDR3 totals 15 residues. The CDR3 DNA sequence: TGTGCCAGCAGTTTAGCGTTTGGGTTTGGTCAGCCCCAGCATTTT. Its protein product is CASSLAFGFGQPQHF.

This clonotype was recorded many times. The J gene is TRBJ2-3, the V gene TRBV28; 8 bases line up with TRBD2. V dropped 7 bases and J dropped 4; count of bases not matched to a gene: 10. The CDR3 runs 15 residues. Looked up from germline, CDR1 is MDHEN and CDR2 is SYDVKM. CDR3 loop: CASTSSRLAPDTQYF. DNA for the CDR3: TGTGCCAGCACTTCCAGTAGACTAGCGCCAGATACGCAGTATTTT.

In regard to this clonotype: Being one base from a much bigger clone, this may be a read error. J is TRBJ2-4 and V is TRBV15, with TRBD2 as a possible D gene (6 bases). CDR3 length: 15 amino acids. The V gene's germline CDR1 is LNHNV and CDR2 YYDKDF (reference sequence). In DNA, the CDR3 is TGTGCCACCAACAGAGGCGGGGAGGCCAAAAACATTCAGTACTTC. It yields the protein CATNRGGEAKNIQYF.